These 13 T cell receptor beta chains were all obtained from the same sample, sequenced in a study of Graves' ophthalmopathy and Graves' hyperthyroidism. Amplification targeted the TCR beta CDR3 regions, with RNA transcripts as the source material. Investigators did first-round RT-PCR with HTBI primers, then second-round multiplex PCR. From the multiplex PCR reads, TCRdb called clonotypes with MiXCR, one entry per CDR3 protein. Of just over 400,000 distinct CDR3 sequences listed, 20% to 25% are singletons. The sequenced material came from peripheral blood. All receptors come from a young woman with stable Graves' hyperthyroidism.

This clonotype has a count of ten or more. This chain uses TRBV2 with TRBJ1-2; unclear D gene. This CDR3 is 15 amino acids long. CDR1 is SNHLY, CDR2 FYNNEI, per germline. V lost 7 bases to trimming and J lost 4 bases, with 19 bases between them. For the CDR3, the DNA is TGTGCCAGCATCAGAAGAGGGATAAGGATCTATGGCTACACCTTC. Protein product: CASIRRGIRIYGYTF.

The DNA for the CDR3 is TGTGCCAGCAGCTTAGAGCCGGGACAGGGGAGGCAGCCCCAGCATTTT. Its protein product is CASSLEPGQGRQPQHF. This chain joins TRBV7-8 and TRBJ1-5, with 10 positions matching TRBD1. J lost 7 bases, V lost 1 base, and 7 bases had no gene match. The germline V gene encodes CDR1 SGHVS and CDR2 FQNEAQ. CDR3 length equals 16 residues.

In this sample, this clonotype turned up many times. This rearrangement joins TRBV6-5 to TRBJ2-7, with D perhaps TRBD1 (6 bases). The CDR3 contains 11 residues. Per germline, CDR1 MNHEY and CDR2 SVGAGI. Deletions cut 2 bases from V and 9 bases from J, with 8 bases between. The CDR3 nucleotides read TGTGCCAGCAGTTACGGGACACGGCAGTACTTC. It encodes CASSYGTRQYF.

This clonotype has more than one count but fewer than ten. The chain couples TRBV9 to TRBJ1-5; no reliable D call. Germline CDR1 and CDR2: SGDLS and YYNGEE. Trimming took 0 bases from V and 0 from J, leaving 13 bases between them. This CDR3 is 17 amino acids long. CDR3 nucleotide sequence: TGTGCCAGCAGCGTAGTGGGCGGAACCTTTAGCAATCAGCCCCAGCATTTT. Encoded protein: CASSVVGGTFSNQPQHF. Full variable domain (missing parts from reference TRBV9 and TRBJ1-5): DSGVTQTPKHLITATGQRVTLRCSPRSGDLSVYWYQQSLDQGLQFLIQYYNGEERAKGNILERFSAQQFPDLHSELNLSSLELGDSALYFCASSVVGGTFSNQPQHFGDGTRLSIL.

CDR3 sequence: CSVLGFEGANPEAFF. For the CDR3, the DNA is TGCAGCGTTCTAGGGTTCGAGGGCGCGAATCCTGAAGCTTTCTTT. This chain connects TRBV29-1 to TRBJ1-1; D is unclear. CDR1 is SQVTM, CDR2 ANQGSEA, per germline. The CDR3 length is 15 residues. V lost 5 bases, J lost 6 bases, and 22 bases lay in between.

CDR3 region: CASSPLKRTGGEEQYF. In nucleotides, the CDR3 is TGTGCCAGCAGCCCTCTGAAACGGACAGGGGGTGAAGAGCAGTACTTC. The chain carries TRBV11-1 and TRBJ2-7; TRBD1 agrees at 10 bases. The CDR3 covers 16 residues. Looked up from germline, CDR1 is SGHAT and CDR2 is FQDESV (reference sequence). The junction had 14 bases not matched to a gene; V was cut back by 5 bases and J by 7 bases.

This clonotype was recorded at least ten times. V is TRBV20-1 and J is TRBJ1-5, with TRBD1 matching over 8 bases. V trimming: 5 bases; J trimming: 2 bases; junction bases outside the gene matches: 2. This CDR3 has 13 residues. Germline CDR1 DFQATT, CDR2 SNEGSKA (reference sequence). For the CDR3, the DNA is TGCAGTGCTGTGACAGGGGGCAATCAGCCCCAGCATTTT. It yields the protein CSAVTGGNQPQHF.

This clonotype has ten or more counts. The germline gene is not matched at one end of the junction; a read error may be the cause. The V gene is TRBV12-3 or TRBV12-4, the J gene TRBJ1-2; 7 nucleotides agree with TRBD1. The CDR3 consists of 13 residues. The CDR3 DNA follows: TGTGCCAACAGTTTTCCAGGGGGAGATGGCTACACCTTC. It codes for CANSFPGGDGYTF.

In its sample, this clonotype was seen many times. V usage is TRBV12-3 or TRBV12-4 and J usage is TRBJ1-1; D is unresolved. There are 12 residues in the CDR3. Trimming cost V 6 bases and J 11 bases, with 16 bases left between them. CDR3 nucleotide sequence: TGTGCCAGCAGCCCCGACACCCTGGAGGCTTTCTTT. Translation gives CASSPDTLEAFF.

This clonotype has at least ten counts. The chain couples TRBV11-2 to TRBJ1-3; D is possibly TRBD1 (6 bases). CDR1 is SGHAT and CDR2 is FQNNGV in the germline V gene. The CDR3 contains 16 residues. Trimming cost V 1 base and J 7 bases, with 17 bases left between them. The CDR3 DNA follows: TGTGCCAGCAGCTTAGTCTATCGCAGGGGCCAGAACACCATATATTTT. Protein: CASSLVYRRGQNTIYF.

At least ten counts were recorded for this clonotype. The junction departs from the called germline gene at one end, perhaps through a read error. This rearrangement joins TRBV6-1 to TRBJ2-4, with D uncertain. The germline V gene has CDR1 MNHNS and CDR2 SASEGT. The CDR3 is 14 amino acids. As DNA, the CDR3 is TGTGCCAGCAGTGAGGTAGCTATTGAAAACATTAAGTACTTC. Protein: CASSEVAIENIKYF.

This chain connects TRBV10-1 to TRBJ1-1; D not resolved. Per germline, CDR1 WNHNN and CDR2 SYGVQD (reference sequence). Trimming pared 6 bases from V and 3 bases from J, leaving 11 bases between. The CDR3 contains 13 residues. The CDR3 region is CASSLKPDTEAFF. CDR3 sequence (DNA): TGCGCCAGCAGCCTTAAACCTGACACTGAAGCTTTCTTT.

This clonotype was seen at least ten times. The chain is built from TRBV20-1 and TRBJ1-1; 9 bases map to TRBD1. The germline V gene encodes CDR1 DFQATT and CDR2 SNEGSKA (reference sequence). The V gene end was trimmed by 5 bases and the J gene end by 4 bases; junction bases not matched to a gene: 5. The CDR3 runs 13 residues. The CDR3 DNA is TGCAGTGCTTCCGGGACAGGGACCACTGAAGCTTTCTTT. Amino acids: CSASGTGTTEAFF.